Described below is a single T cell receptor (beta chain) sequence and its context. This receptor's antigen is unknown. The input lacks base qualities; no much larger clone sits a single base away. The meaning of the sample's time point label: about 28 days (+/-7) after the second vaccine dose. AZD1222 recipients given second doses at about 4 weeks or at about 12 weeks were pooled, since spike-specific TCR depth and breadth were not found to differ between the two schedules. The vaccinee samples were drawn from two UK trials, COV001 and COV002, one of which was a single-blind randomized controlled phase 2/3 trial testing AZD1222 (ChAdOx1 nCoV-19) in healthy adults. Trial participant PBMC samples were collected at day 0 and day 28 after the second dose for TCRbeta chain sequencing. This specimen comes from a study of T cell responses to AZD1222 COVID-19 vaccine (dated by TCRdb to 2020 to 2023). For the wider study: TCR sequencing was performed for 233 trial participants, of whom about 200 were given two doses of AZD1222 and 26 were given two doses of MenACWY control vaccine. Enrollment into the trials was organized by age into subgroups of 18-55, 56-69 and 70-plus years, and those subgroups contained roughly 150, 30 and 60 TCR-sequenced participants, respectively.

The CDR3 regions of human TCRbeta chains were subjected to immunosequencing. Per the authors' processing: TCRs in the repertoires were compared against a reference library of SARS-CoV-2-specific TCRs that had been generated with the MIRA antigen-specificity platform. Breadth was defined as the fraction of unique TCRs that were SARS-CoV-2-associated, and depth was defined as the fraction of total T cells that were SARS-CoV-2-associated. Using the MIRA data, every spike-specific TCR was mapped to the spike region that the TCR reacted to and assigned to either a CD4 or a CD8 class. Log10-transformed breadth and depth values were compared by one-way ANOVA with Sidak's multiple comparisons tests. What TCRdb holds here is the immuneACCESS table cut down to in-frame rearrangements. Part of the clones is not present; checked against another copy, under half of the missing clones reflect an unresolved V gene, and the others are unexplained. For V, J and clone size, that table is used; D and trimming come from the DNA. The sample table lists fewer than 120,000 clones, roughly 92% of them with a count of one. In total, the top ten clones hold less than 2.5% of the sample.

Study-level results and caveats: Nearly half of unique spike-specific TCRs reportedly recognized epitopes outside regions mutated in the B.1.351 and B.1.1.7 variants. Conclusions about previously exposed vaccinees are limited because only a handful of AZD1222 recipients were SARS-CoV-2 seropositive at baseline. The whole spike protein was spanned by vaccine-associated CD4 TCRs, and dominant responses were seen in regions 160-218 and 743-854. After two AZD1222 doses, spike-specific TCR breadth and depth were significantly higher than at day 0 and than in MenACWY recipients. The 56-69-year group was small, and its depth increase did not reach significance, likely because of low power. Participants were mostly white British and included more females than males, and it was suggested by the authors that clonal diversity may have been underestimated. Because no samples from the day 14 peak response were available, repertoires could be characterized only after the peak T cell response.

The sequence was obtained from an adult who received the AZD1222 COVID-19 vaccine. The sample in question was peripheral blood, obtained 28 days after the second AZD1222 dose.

The CDR3 here reads CASSSGEGYSNYGYTF. The DNA reads TGTGCCAGCAGCTCGGGCGAGGGGTACTCTAACTATGGCTACACCTTC. The V and J segments used are TRBV7-2 and TRBJ1-2; the D segment could be TRBD1, given 5 matching bases. The V and J ends are trimmed by 4 bases and 0 bases, leaving 15 bases between them. Reading the germline V gene gives CDR1 SGHTA and CDR2 FQGNSA. Including cysteine and phenylalanine, the CDR3 has 16 amino acids. Only CDR3 DNA is held: 48 bases, read in frame from base 1.